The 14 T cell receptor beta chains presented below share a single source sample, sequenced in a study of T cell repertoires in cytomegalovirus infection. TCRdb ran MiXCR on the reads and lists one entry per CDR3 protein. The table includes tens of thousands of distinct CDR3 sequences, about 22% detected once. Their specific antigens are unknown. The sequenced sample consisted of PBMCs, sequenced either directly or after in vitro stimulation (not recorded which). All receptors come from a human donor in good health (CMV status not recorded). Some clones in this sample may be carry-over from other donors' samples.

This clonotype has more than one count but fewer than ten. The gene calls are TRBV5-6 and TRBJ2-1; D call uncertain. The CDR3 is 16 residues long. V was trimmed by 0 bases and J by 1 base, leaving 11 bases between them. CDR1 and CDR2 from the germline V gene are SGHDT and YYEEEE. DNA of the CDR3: TGTGCCAGCAGCTTGGGGAACGGATGGTCCTACAATGAGCAGTTCTTC. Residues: CASSLGNGWSYNEQFF.

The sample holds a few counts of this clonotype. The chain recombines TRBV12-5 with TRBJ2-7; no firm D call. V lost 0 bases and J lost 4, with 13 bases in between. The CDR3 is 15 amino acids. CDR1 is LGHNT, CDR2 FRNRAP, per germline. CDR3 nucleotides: TGTGCTAGTGGTTTGGTACGTTCTCGGTGGTACGAGCAGTACGTC. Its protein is CASGLVRSRWYEQYV.

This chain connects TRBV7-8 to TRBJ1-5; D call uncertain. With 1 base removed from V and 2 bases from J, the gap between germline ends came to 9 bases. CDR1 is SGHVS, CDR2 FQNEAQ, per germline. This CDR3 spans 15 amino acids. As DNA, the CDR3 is TGTGCCAGCAGCTTAGATGGTTCTGGCAATCAGCCCCAGCATTTT. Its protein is CASSLDGSGNQPQHF.

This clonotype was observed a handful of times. The CDR3 nucleotides are TGTGCCAGCAGCTTATTTTCCGGGGACACCGGGGAGCTGTTTTTT. It yields the protein CASSLFSGDTGELFF. This chain links TRBV7-2 with TRBJ2-2; possibly TRBD2 for D (5 bases). The germline V gene has CDR1 SGHTA and CDR2 FQGNSA. The CDR3 has 15 residues. The V end was cut by 2 bases, the J end by 3 bases, with 10 bases between.

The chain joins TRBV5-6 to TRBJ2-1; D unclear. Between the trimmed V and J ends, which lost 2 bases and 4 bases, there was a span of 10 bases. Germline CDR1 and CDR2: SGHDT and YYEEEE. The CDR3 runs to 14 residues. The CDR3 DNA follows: TGTGCCAGCAGCTTTTCTGGGATTTACAATGAGCAGTTCTTC. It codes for CASSFSGIYNEQFF.

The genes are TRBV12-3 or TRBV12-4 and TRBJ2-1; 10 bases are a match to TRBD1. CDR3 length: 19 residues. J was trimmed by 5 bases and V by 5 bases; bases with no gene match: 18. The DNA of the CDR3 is TGTGCCAGCAGTCCCAGAGGTGTGAGACAGGGGGCCTGGGACAATGAGCAGTTCTTC. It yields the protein CASSPRGVRQGAWDNEQFF.

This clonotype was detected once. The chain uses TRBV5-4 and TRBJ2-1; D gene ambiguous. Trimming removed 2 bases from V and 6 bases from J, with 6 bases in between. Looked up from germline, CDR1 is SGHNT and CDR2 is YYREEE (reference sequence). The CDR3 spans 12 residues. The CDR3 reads CASSFPPNEQFF. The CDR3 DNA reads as TGTGCCAGCAGCTTTCCTCCCAATGAGCAGTTCTTC. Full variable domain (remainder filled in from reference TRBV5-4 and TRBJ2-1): ETGVTQSPTHLIKTRGQQVTLRCSSQSGHNTVSWYQQALGQGPQFIFQYYREEENGRGNFPPRFSGLQFPNYSSELNVNALELDDSALYLCASSFPPNEQFFGPGTRLTVL.

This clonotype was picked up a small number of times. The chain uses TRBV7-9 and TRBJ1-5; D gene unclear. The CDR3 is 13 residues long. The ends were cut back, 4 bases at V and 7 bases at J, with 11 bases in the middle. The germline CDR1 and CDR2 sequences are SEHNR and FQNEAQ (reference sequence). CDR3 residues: CASSSEPGQPQHF. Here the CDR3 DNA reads TGTGCCAGCAGCTCCGAGCCAGGACAGCCCCAGCATTTT.

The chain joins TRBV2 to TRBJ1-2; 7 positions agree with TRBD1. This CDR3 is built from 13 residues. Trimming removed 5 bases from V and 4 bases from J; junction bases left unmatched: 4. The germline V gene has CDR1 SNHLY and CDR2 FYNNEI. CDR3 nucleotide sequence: TGTGCCAGCAGTTGGGACAGCGCCTATGGCTACACCTTC. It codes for CASSWDSAYGYTF.

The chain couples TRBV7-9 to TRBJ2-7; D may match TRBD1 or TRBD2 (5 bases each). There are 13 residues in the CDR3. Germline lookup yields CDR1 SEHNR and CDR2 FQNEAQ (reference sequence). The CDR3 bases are TGTGCTACAAGGGACGGGGTTCTCTACGAGCAGTACTTC. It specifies CATRDGVLYEQYF.

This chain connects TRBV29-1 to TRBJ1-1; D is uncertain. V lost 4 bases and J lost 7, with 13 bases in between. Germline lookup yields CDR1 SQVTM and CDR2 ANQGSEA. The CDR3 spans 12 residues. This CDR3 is CSVAGRTIEAFF. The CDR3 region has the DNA TGCAGCGTTGCCGGCAGGACCATTGAAGCTTTCTTT.

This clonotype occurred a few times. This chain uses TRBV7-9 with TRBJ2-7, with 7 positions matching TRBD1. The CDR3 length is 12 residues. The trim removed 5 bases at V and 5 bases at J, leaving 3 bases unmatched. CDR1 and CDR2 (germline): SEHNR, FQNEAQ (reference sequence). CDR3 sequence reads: CASSKTGDEQYF. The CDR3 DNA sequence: TGTGCCAGCAGCAAAACAGGGGACGAGCAGTACTTC.

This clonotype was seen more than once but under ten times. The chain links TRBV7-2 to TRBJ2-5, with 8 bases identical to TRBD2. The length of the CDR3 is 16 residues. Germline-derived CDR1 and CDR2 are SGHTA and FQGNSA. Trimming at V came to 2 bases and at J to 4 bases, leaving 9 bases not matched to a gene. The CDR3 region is CASSLTSGGDVETQYF. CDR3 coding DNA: TGTGCCAGCAGCTTAACTAGCGGAGGGGATGTAGAGACCCAGTACTTC.

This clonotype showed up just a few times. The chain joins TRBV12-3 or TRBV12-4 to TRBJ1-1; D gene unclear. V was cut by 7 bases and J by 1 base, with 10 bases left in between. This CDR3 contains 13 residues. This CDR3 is CASTGPANTEAFF. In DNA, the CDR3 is TGTGCCAGCACCGGACCCGCGAACACTGAAGCTTTCTTT.